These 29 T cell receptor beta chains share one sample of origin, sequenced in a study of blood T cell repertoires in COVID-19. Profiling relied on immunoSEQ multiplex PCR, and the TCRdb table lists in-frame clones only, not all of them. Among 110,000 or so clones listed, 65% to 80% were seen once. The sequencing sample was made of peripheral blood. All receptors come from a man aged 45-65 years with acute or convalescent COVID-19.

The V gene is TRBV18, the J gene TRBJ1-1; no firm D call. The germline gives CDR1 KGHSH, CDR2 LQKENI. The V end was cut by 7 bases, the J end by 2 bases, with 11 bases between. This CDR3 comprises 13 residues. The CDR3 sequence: CASLTRENTEAFF. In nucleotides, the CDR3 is TGTGCCAGCTTGACACGGGAAAACACTGAAGCTTTCTTT.

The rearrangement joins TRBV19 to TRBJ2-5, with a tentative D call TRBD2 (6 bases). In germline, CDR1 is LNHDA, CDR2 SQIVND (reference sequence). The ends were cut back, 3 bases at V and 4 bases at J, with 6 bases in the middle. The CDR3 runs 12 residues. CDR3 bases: TGTGCCAGTAGTATGGGGGGAGAGACCCAGTACTTC. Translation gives CASSMGGETQYF.

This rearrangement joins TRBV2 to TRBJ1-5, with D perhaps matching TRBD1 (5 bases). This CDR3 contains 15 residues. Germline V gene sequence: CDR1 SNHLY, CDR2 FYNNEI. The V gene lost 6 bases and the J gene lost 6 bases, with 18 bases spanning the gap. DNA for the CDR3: TGTGCCAGCAGAGGAATTAGGGGTAAATCTCAGCCCCAGCATTTT. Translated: CASRGIRGKSQPQHF.

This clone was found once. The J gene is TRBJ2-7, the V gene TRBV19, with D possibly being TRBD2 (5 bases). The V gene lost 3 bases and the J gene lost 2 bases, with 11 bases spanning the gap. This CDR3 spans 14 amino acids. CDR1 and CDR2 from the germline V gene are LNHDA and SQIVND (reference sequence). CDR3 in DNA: TGTGCCAGTAGTATTTTAGCGCGGCCCTACGAGCAGTACTTC. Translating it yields CASSILARPYEQYF.

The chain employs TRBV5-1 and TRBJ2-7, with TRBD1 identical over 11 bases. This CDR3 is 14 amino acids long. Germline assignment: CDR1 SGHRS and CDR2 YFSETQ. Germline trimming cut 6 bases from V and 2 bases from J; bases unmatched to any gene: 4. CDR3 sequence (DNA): TGCGCCAGCAACATGGGACAGGGGGCCTACGAGCAGTACTTC. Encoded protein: CASNMGQGAYEQYF.

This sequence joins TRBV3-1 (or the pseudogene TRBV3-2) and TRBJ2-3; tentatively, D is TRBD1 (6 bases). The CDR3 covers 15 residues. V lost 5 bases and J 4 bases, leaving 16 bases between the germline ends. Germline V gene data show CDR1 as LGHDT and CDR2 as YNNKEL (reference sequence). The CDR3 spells CASSLGGGSSDTQYF. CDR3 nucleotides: TGTGCCAGCAGCTTAGGTGGGGGCTCCTCAGATACGCAGTATTTT.

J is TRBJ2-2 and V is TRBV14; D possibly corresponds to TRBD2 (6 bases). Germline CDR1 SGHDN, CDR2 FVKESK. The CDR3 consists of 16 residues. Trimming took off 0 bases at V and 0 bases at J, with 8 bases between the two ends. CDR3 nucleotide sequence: TGTGCCAGCAGCCAAGAAACGGGGGCGAACACCGGGGAGCTGTTTTTT. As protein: CASSQETGANTGELFF. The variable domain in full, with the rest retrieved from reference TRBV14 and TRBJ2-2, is EAGVTQFPSHSVIEKGQTVTLRCDPISGHDNLYWYRRVMGKEIKFLLHFVKESKQDESGMPNNRFLAERTGGTYSTLKVQPAELEDSGVYFCASSQETGANTGELFFGEGSRLTVL.

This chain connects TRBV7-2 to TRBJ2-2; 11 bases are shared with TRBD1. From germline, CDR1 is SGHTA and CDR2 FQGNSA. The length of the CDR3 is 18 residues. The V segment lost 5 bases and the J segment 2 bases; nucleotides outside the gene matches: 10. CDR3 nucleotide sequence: TGTGCCAGCAGCGCCCCACGGACAGGGGGCATCAACACCGGGGAGCTGTTTTTT. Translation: CASSAPRTGGINTGELFF.

The CDR3 nucleotides read TGTGCCAGCAGCTTAGGTGGGACAGGGCTAAACACTGAAGCTTTCTTT. Protein sequence: CASSLGGTGLNTEAFF. This chain uses TRBV7-9 with TRBJ1-1; 9 bases line up with TRBD1. The CDR3 is 16 residues long. Germline lookup yields CDR1 SEHNR and CDR2 FQNEAQ (reference sequence). V was pared by 1 base and J by 2 bases, with 5 bases of the junction left unmatched.

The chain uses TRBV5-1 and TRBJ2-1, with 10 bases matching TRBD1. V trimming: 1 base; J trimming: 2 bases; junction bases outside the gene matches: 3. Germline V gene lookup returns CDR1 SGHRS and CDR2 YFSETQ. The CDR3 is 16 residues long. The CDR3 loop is CASSLMTGGAYNEQFF. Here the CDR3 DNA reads TGCGCCAGCAGCTTGATGACAGGGGGCGCCTACAATGAGCAGTTCTTC.

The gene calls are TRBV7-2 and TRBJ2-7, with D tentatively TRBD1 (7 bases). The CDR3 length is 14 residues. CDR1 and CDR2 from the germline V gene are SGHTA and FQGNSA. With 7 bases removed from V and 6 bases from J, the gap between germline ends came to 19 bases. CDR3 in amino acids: CASNQGRQGGEQYF. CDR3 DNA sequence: TGTGCCAGCAACCAGGGGCGGCAGGGGGGCGAGCAGTACTTC.

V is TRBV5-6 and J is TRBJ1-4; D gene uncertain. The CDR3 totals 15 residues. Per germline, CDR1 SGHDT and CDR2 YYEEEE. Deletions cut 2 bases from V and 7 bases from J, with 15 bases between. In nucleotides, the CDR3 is TGTGCCAGCAGCTTTGGAGGCAGGATAAGTGAAAAACTGTTTTTT. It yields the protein CASSFGGRISEKLFF.

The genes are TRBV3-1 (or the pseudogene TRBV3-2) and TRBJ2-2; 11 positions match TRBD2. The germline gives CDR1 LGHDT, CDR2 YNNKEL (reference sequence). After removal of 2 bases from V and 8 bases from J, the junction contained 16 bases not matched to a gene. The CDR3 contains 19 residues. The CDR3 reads CASSQLPTILAGVPGELFF. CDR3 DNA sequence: TGTGCCAGCAGCCAACTTCCCACGATACTAGCGGGAGTCCCTGGGGAGCTGTTTTTT.

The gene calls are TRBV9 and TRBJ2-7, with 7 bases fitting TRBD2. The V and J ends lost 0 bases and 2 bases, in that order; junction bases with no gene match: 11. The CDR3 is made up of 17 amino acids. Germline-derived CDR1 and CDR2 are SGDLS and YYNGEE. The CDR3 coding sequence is TGTGCCAGCAGCGTAGCAGCCTCGACTAGCAGAACCTACGAGCAGTACTTC. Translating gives CASSVAASTSRTYEQYF.

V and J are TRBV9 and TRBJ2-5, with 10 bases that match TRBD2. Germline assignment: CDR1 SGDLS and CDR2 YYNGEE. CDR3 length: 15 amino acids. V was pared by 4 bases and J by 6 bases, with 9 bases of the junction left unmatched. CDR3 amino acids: CASSRIAGGWQTQYF. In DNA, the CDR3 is TGTGCCAGCAGCCGCATAGCGGGAGGCTGGCAGACCCAGTACTTC.

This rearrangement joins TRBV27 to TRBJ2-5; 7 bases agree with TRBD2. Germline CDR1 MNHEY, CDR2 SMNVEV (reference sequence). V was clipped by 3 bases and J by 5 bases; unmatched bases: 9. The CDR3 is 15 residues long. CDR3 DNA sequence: TGTGCCAGCAGTTTGTCTAGCGGCAAACGGGAGACCCAGTACTTC. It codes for CASSLSSGKRETQYF.

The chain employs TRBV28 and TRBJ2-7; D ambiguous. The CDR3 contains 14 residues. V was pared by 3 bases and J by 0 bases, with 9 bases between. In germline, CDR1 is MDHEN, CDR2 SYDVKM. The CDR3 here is CASSLGSYSYEQYF. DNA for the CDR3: TGTGCCAGCAGTTTGGGCAGCTACTCCTACGAGCAGTACTTC.

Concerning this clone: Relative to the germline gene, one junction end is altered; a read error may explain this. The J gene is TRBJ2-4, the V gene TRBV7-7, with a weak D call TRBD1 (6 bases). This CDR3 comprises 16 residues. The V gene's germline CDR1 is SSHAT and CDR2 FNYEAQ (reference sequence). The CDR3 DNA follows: TGTGCTAGCAGCGGCGCCCGACAGGAACGTAAAAACATTCAGTACTTC. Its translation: CASSGARQERKNIQYF.

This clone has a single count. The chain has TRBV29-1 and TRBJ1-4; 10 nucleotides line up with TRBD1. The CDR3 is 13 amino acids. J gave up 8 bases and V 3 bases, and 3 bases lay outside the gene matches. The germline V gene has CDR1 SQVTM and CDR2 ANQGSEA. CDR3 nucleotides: TGCAGCGTTGACCTGGGACAGGGGGAAAAACTGTTTTTT. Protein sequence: CSVDLGQGEKLFF. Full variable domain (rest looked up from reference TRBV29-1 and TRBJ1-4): SAVISQKPSRDICQRGTSLTIQCQVDSQVTMMFWYRQQPGQSLTLIATANQGSEATYESGFVIDKFPISRPNLTFSTLTVSNMSPEDSSIYLCSVDLGQGEKLFFGSGTQLSVL.

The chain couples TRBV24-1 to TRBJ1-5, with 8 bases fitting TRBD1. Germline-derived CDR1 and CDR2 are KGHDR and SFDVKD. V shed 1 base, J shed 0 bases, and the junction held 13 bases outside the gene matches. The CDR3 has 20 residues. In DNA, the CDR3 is TGTGCCACCAGTGATTTTTCACAGGGGGAACATTTTTATAGCAATCAGCCCCAGCATTTT. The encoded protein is CATSDFSQGEHFYSNQPQHF.

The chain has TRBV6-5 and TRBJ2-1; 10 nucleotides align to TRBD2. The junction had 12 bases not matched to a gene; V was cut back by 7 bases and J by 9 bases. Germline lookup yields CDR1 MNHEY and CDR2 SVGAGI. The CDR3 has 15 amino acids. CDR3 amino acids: CASKPLLAGVGEQFF. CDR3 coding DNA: TGTGCCAGCAAACCCCTTCTAGCGGGAGTGGGTGAGCAGTTCTTC.

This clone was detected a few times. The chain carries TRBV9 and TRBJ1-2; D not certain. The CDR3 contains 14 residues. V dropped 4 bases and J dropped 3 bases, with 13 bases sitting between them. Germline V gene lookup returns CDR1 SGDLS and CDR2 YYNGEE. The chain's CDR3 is CASSPYDTDYGYTF. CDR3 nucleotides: TGTGCCAGCAGCCCCTACGACACGGACTATGGCTACACCTTC.

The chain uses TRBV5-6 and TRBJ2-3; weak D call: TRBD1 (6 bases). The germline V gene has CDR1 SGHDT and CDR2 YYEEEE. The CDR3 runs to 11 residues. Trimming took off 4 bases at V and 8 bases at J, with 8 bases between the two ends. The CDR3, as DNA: TGTGCCAGCAGCCAACAGGGTACGCAGTATTTT. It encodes CASSQQGTQYF.

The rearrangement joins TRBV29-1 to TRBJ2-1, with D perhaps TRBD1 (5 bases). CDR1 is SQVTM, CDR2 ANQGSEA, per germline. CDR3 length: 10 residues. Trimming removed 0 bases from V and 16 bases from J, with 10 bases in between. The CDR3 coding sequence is TGCAGCGTTGAAGAGGCAGGGCCCTTCTTC. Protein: CSVEEAGPFF.

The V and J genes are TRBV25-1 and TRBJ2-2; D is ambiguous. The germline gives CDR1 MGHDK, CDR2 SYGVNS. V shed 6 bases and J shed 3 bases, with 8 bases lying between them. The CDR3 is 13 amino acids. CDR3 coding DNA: TGTGCCAGCAGAGGTCGGGACACCGGGGAGCTGTTTTTT. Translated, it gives CASRGRDTGELFF.

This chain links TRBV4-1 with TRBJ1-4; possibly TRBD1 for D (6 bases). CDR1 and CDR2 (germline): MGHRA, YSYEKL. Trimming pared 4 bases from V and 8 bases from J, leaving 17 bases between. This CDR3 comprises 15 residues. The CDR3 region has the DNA TGCGCCAGCAGCCTTAACGGGGGGGGCCGGGAAAAACTGTTTTTT. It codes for CASSLNGGGREKLFF.

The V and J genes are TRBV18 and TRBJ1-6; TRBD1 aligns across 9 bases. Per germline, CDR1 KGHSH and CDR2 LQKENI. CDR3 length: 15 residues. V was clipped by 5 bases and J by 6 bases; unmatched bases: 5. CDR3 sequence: CASSAQGAPNSPLHF. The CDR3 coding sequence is TGTGCCAGCTCAGCACAGGGGGCGCCTAATTCACCCCTCCACTTT.

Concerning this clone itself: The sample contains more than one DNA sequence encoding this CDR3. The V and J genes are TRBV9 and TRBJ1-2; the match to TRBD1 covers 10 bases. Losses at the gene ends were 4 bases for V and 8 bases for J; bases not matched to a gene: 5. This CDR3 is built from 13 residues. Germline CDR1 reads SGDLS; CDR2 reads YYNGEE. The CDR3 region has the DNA TGTGCCAGCAGCAGCGACAGGGGGCTCGGCTACACCTTC. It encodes CASSSDRGLGYTF.

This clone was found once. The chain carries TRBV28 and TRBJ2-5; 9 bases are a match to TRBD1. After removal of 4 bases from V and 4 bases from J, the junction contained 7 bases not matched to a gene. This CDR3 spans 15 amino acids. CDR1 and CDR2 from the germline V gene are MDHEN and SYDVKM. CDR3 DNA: TGTGCCAGCAGTTCCTCCGGGACAGGGTTAGAGACCCAGTACTTC. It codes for CASSSSGTGLETQYF.